This TCR beta chain comes out of a study of long-term antiretroviral therapy in people with HIV. Comments on this clone: The antigen remains unidentified.

At survey level, the immunoSEQ assay was run in its v3.0 version. The table came from immunoSEQ multiplex PCR; TCRdb's copy has only in-frame clones and leaves some out. The repertoire holds 20,000 or so clones, roughly 80% seen once, with around 5.7% in the top ten. Findings and caveats of the study: Post-ART samples showed increased diversity that remained below transplant donor control levels.

This CDR3 region has 12 residues. Between the trimmed V and J ends, which lost 8 bases and 5 bases, there was a span of 13 bases. Germline-derived CDR1 and CDR2 are SGDLS and YYNGEE. The chain joins TRBV9 to TRBJ1-1; possible D gene TRBD1, 5 bases. This TCR came from a woman in her 30s with HIV. The specimen was unsorted PBMCs, collected 0.2 years after starting antiretroviral therapy. CDR3 region: CASGGVYTEAFF. The DNA of the CDR3 is TGTGCCAGTGGAGGGGTTTATACTGAAGCTTTCTTT.